The 29 T cell receptor beta chains below come from one sample, sequenced in a study of blood T cell repertoires in COVID-19 (dated by TCRdb to about 2020). Libraries were built with the immunoSEQ multiplex PCR assay. TCRdb mirrors the immuneACCESS table, restricted to in-frame sequences. Some clones are absent from its copies; in checked studies, under half trace to an unresolved V gene, and the reason for the others is unknown. The sample table lists tens of thousands of clones, 88% of them with a count of one. The ten largest make up approximately 45% of the sample. Sample: peripheral blood. These receptors were obtained from a woman aged 55-69 years with COVID-19, enrolled during active disease.

The rearrangement links TRBV19 to TRBJ2-7; possible D gene TRBD2, 6 bases. CDR3 length: 14 residues. The V gene's germline CDR1 is LNHDA and CDR2 SQIVND (reference sequence). V was pared by 3 bases and J by 3 bases, with 12 bases between. CDR3: CASSIREQGYEQYF. Here the CDR3 DNA reads TGTGCCAGTAGTATCCGGGAGCAAGGCTACGAGCAGTACTTC.

The rearrangement joins TRBV7-2 to TRBJ2-1, with D maybe TRBD2 (5 bases). V was pared by 1 base and J by 3 bases, with 13 bases between. Germline-derived CDR1 and CDR2 are SGHTA and FQGNSA. CDR3 size: 16 residues. CDR3 in amino acids: CASSLETTGFYNEQFF. CDR3 coding DNA: TGTGCCAGCAGCTTAGAGACTACGGGATTCTACAATGAGCAGTTCTTC.

This chain joins TRBV19 and TRBJ2-7, with D maybe TRBD1 (6 bases). The V gene's germline CDR1 is LNHDA and CDR2 SQIVND (reference sequence). With 2 bases removed from V and 0 bases from J, the gap between germline ends came to 8 bases. This CDR3 is built from 14 residues. The CDR3 is CASSISDSSYEQYF. DNA of the CDR3: TGTGCCAGTAGTATATCGGACAGCTCCTACGAGCAGTACTTC.

CDR3 region: CASSSQALQGGNQPQHF. CDR3 nucleotide sequence: TGTGCCAGCAGTTCCCAAGCCCTACAGGGGGGGAATCAGCCCCAGCATTTT. This sequence joins TRBV28 and TRBJ1-5, with 8 bases aligning to TRBD1. V was clipped by 4 bases and J by 4 bases; unmatched bases: 12. Looked up from germline, CDR1 is MDHEN and CDR2 is SYDVKM. CDR3 length: 17 residues. Based on the CDR3 plus reference TRBV28 and TRBJ1-5, the full variable domain is DVKVTQSSRYLVKRTGEKVFLECVQDMDHENMFWYRQDPGLGLRLIYFSYDVKMKEKGDIPEGYSVSREKKERFSLILESASTNQTSMYLCASSSQALQGGNQPQHFGDGTRLSIL.

The rearrangement uses TRBV30 and TRBJ1-1; D is undetermined. In germline, CDR1 is GTSNPN, CDR2 SVGIG (reference sequence). Trimming pared 0 bases from V and 0 bases from J, leaving 5 bases between. The CDR3 spans 13 residues. For the CDR3, the DNA is TGTGCCTGGAGTGTACTAGTGAACACTGAAGCTTTCTTT. Translated: CAWSVLVNTEAFF.

This chain links TRBV6-5 with TRBJ1-1; a possible D gene is TRBD1 (5 bases). CDR3 length: 16 amino acids. CDR1 and CDR2 (germline): MNHEY, SVGAGI. V was shortened by 2 bases and J by 3 bases, with 16 bases between the two germline ends. The CDR3 DNA follows: TGTGCCAGCAGTTACCTGCCCGGGGGATCGGACACTGAAGCTTTCTTT. This encodes CASSYLPGGSDTEAFF.

The rearrangement uses TRBV19 and TRBJ2-2; 13 bases match TRBD2. The CDR3 has 17 residues. Per germline, CDR1 LNHDA and CDR2 SQIVND (reference sequence). V gave up 6 bases and J gave up 6 bases; unmatched junction bases: 10. CDR3 in amino acids: CASRPGLAGWIAGELFF. The CDR3 DNA is TGTGCCAGTAGGCCGGGACTAGCGGGATGGATCGCCGGGGAGCTGTTTTTT.

The chain recombines TRBV12-3 or TRBV12-4 with TRBJ2-5, with 7 bases fitting TRBD2. This CDR3 region has 13 residues. The junction had 1 base not matched to a gene; V was cut back by 3 bases and J by 3 bases. CDR3 nucleotide sequence: TGTGCCAGCAGTTTCCGGGGGGAAGAGACCCAGTACTTC. This translates into CASSFRGEETQYF.

The chain recombines TRBV6-2 or TRBV6-3 with TRBJ2-2; 9 bases are a match to TRBD2. J gave up 4 bases and V 0 bases, and 3 bases lay outside the gene matches. The length of the CDR3 is 16 residues. Germline CDR1 and CDR2: MNHEY and SVGEGT. This CDR3 is CASSYSSGLATGELFF. The CDR3 nucleotides read TGTGCCAGCAGTTACTCGTCGGGACTAGCCACCGGGGAGCTGTTTTTT.

The V gene is TRBV19, the J gene TRBJ1-5; 9 positions agree with TRBD1. The germline V gene encodes CDR1 LNHDA and CDR2 SQIVND (reference sequence). Germline trimming cut 7 bases from V and 4 bases from J; bases unmatched to any gene: 8. This CDR3 region has 15 residues. The CDR3 DNA reads as TGTGCCAGTACCTTCAGCGGACAGGGGAATCAGCCCCAGCATTTT. Residues: CASTFSGQGNQPQHF.

This sequence joins TRBV10-1 and TRBJ2-7, with D perhaps TRBD2 (6 bases). Trimming removed 0 bases from V and 6 bases from J, with 15 bases in between. CDR3 size: 15 residues. From germline, CDR1 is WNHNN and CDR2 SYGVQD (reference sequence). The CDR3 bases are TGCGCCAGCAGTGAGTCGGTTGTCGGGAGCGGCGAGCAGTACTTC. It codes for CASSESVVGSGEQYF.

The chain uses TRBV28 and TRBJ1-3; no definite D call. Germline CDR1 and CDR2: MDHEN and SYDVKM. V lost 7 bases to trimming and J lost 2 bases, with 9 bases between them. This CDR3 is built from 13 residues. CDR3 residues: CASTNEAGNTIYF. The CDR3 region has the DNA TGTGCCAGCACCAATGAGGCTGGAAACACCATATATTTT.

The chain couples TRBV5-1 to TRBJ2-2, with D perhaps TRBD1 (5 bases). The CDR3 is 12 amino acids. Germline V gene lookup returns CDR1 SGHRS and CDR2 YFSETQ. V lost 5 bases to trimming and J lost 7 bases, with 9 bases between them. The DNA of the CDR3 is TGCGCCAGCAGTTACCAGGGCGGGGAGCTGTTTTTT. Translation gives CASSYQGGELFF.

The chain couples TRBV18 to TRBJ2-7, with TRBD1 matching 8 bases. This CDR3 has 14 residues. Germline values: CDR1 KGHSH, CDR2 LQKENI. J lost 5 bases, V lost 3 bases, and 6 bases had no gene match. DNA for the CDR3: TGTGCCAGCTCACCCGAGACAGGGGCGGACGAGCAGTACTTC. This codes for CASSPETGADEQYF.

The chain is built from TRBV18 and TRBJ2-5; tentatively, D is TRBD2 (6 bases). This CDR3 spans 15 amino acids. V lost 3 bases and J lost 2, with 13 bases in between. CDR1 is KGHSH, CDR2 LQKENI, per germline. In nucleotides, the CDR3 is TGTGCCAGCTCACCTTTCAGTGCGGGGCAAGAGACCCAGTACTTC. Protein sequence: CASSPFSAGQETQYF.

V is TRBV10-3 and J is TRBJ2-2; D ambiguous. The CDR3 extends over 14 amino acids. The germline V and J ends were trimmed by 4 bases and 2 bases, with 8 bases remaining between them. The V gene's germline CDR1 is ENHRY and CDR2 SYGVKD. CDR3 DNA sequence: TGTGCCATCAGTGGGAACTACAACACCGGGGAGCTGTTTTTT. Amino acids: CAISGNYNTGELFF.

This chain uses TRBV11-3 with TRBJ1-1; the D gene is possibly TRBD1 (5 bases). CDR1 and CDR2 from the germline V gene are SGHNT and YENEEA. CDR3 length: 14 residues. Trimming took 5 bases from V and 0 from J, leaving 10 bases between them. The CDR3 sequence: CASSVGGLNTEAFF. CDR3 DNA: TGTGCCAGCAGCGTCGGGGGGTTGAACACTGAAGCTTTCTTT.

This clone appeared once. The genes are TRBV9 and TRBJ2-1, with D possibly matching TRBD2 (6 bases). The CDR3 extends over 15 amino acids. Germline assignment: CDR1 SGDLS and CDR2 YYNGEE. V lost 3 bases and J 3 bases, leaving 13 bases between the germline ends. The CDR3 DNA reads TGTGCCAGCAGCGGGGGAGCTAGCGACTACAATGAGCAGTTCTTC. It codes for CASSGGASDYNEQFF.

The chain carries TRBV29-1 and TRBJ2-1; perhaps TRBD2 as D (6 bases). The germline CDR1 and CDR2 sequences are SQVTM and ANQGSEA. The CDR3 sequence is 17 residues long. With 5 bases removed from V and 7 bases from J, the gap between germline ends came to 27 bases. In nucleotides, the CDR3 is TGCAGCGTTAATGGCGGGGTAAGAGGAAGGGGATTGAATGAGCAGTTCTTC. It translates to CSVNGGVRGRGLNEQFF.

This chain joins TRBV5-1 and TRBJ2-5; TRBD1 matches at 8 bases. The germline V gene has CDR1 SGHRS and CDR2 YFSETQ. V gave up 0 bases and J gave up 2 bases; unmatched junction bases: 0. The CDR3 extends over 14 amino acids. CDR3 amino acids: CASSLGQGQETQYF. CDR3 DNA sequence: TGCGCCAGCAGCTTGGGACAGGGGCAAGAGACCCAGTACTTC.

This chain joins TRBV30 and TRBJ2-2; D may be TRBD2 (5 bases). The germline CDR1 and CDR2 sequences are GTSNPN and SVGIG (reference sequence). This CDR3 has 13 residues. The V end lost 0 bases, the J end lost 6 bases, and 8 bases lay between the germline ends. The CDR3 coding sequence is TGTGCCTGGAGTGTACTAGGGCCCGGGGAGCTGTTTTTT. It is translated as CAWSVLGPGELFF.

The chain recombines TRBV2 with TRBJ1-2; weak D call: TRBD1 (6 bases). Germline V gene lookup returns CDR1 SNHLY and CDR2 FYNNEI. V gave up 6 bases and J gave up 7 bases, with 18 bases separating them. This CDR3 comprises 14 residues. DNA for the CDR3: TGTGCCAGCAGCCACCCTACAGGGCCAGGTGGCTACACCTTC. Protein: CASSHPTGPGGYTF.

This clone has only a few counts. The chain has TRBV5-1 and TRBJ1-4, with 8 bases lining up with TRBD1. There are 14 residues in the CDR3. Germline V CDR1 and CDR2: SGHRS, YFSETQ. Trimming removed 2 bases from V and 8 bases from J; junction bases left unmatched: 5. The CDR3 coding sequence is TGCGCCAGCAGCTTCCAGGGGGCGGCAGAAAAACTGTTTTTT. As protein: CASSFQGAAEKLFF.

To note about this clone: Because the CDR3 is missing its conserved closing phenylalanine or tryptophan, this is likely a read error. Because the CDR3's place on the DNA is in doubt, the DNA is left out and the CDR3 is given as listed by TCRdb. The chain combines TRBV6-1 with TRBJ2-3; TRBD1 is the table's D call and was not checked against the DNA. The CDR3 length equals 14 residues, ends included. The germline V gene encodes CDR1 MNHNS and CDR2 SASEGT. The chain's CDR3 is CASSELGQGRPFNL.

A single count supports this clone. The rearrangement joins TRBV9 to TRBJ2-1; 12 positions match TRBD2. CDR1 is SGDLS, CDR2 YYNGEE, per germline. The trim removed 1 base at V and 9 bases at J, leaving 8 bases unmatched. This CDR3 is 16 amino acids long. CDR3 loop: CASSVSRLAGVGEQFF. The CDR3 DNA reads as TGTGCCAGCAGCGTAAGTCGACTAGCGGGAGTGGGTGAGCAGTTCTTC.

This chain joins TRBV4-1 and TRBJ2-5, with 7 positions matching TRBD2. The germline V gene has CDR1 MGHRA and CDR2 YSYEKL. J gave up 3 bases and V 0 bases, and 13 bases lay outside the gene matches. The CDR3 totals 18 residues. The CDR3 here is CASSQEESLGGREETQYF. Written as DNA, the CDR3 is TGCGCCAGCAGCCAAGAAGAAAGTTTAGGTGGGAGGGAAGAGACCCAGTACTTC.

The chain has TRBV7-8 and TRBJ1-6; D unresolved. V dropped 6 bases and J dropped 8 bases, with 11 bases sitting between them. CDR1 and CDR2 (germline): SGHVS, FQNEAQ. The CDR3 totals 13 residues. CDR3 sequence reads: CASRPEVHSPLHF. CDR3 sequence (DNA): TGTGCCAGCAGACCAGAAGTCCATTCACCCCTCCACTTT. The full variable domain, rest sourced from reference TRBV7-8 and TRBJ1-6, is GAGVSQSPRYKVAKRGQDVALRCDPISGHVSLFWYQQALGQGPEFLTYFQNEAQLDKSGLPSDRFFAERPEGSVSTLKIQRTQQEDSAVYLCASRPEVHSPLHFGNGTRLTVT.

The V gene is TRBV29-1, the J gene TRBJ1-2; D gene uncertain. The CDR3 is made up of 13 amino acids. V was trimmed by 0 bases and J by 1 base, leaving 6 bases between them. In germline, CDR1 is SQVTM, CDR2 ANQGSEA. Here the CDR3 reads CSVEESNNYGYTF. The CDR3 bases are TGCAGCGTTGAAGAATCAAATAACTATGGCTACACCTTC. Based on the CDR3 plus reference TRBV29-1 and TRBJ1-2, the full variable domain is SAVISQKPSRDICQRGTSLTIQCQVDSQVTMMFWYRQQPGQSLTLIATANQGSEATYESGFVIDKFPISRPNLTFSTLTVSNMSPEDSSIYLCSVEESNNYGYTFGSGTRLTVV.

The chain recombines TRBV5-1 with TRBJ2-7; 7 positions match TRBD1. CDR3 length equals 16 residues. CDR1 and CDR2 (germline): SGHRS, YFSETQ. Losses at the gene ends were 0 bases for V and 3 bases for J; bases not matched to a gene: 9. This chain's CDR3 is CASSLDPGGLIYEQYF. The CDR3 DNA reads TGCGCCAGCAGCTTGGACCCAGGGGGTTTGATCTACGAGCAGTACTTC.